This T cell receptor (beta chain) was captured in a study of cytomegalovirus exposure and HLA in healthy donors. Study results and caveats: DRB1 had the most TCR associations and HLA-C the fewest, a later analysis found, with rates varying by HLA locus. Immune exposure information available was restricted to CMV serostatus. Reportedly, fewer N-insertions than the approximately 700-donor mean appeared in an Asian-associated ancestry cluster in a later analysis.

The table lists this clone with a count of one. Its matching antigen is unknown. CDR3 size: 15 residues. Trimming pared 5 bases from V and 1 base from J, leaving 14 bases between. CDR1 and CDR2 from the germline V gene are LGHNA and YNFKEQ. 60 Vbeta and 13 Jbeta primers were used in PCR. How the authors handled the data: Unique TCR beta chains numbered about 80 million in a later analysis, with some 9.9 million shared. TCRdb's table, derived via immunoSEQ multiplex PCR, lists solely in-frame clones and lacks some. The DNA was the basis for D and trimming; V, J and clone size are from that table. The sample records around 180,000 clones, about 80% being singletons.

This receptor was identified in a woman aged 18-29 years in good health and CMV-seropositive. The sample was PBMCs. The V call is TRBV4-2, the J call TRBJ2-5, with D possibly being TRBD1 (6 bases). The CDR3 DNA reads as TGTGCCAGCAGCGTATACACAGGGAGCCAAGAGACCCAGTACTTC. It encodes CASSVYTGSQETQYF.